The sequence of this TCR beta chain was determined in a study of shared clonotypes between healthy human individuals. The study's findings and limits: Shared clonotypes: 4.5% to 6.5% naive CD4, 3% to 3.5% naive CD8, roughly 2.2% memory CD4, approximately 0.4% memory CD8.

With regard to this clone: Its antigen is as yet unknown.

Trimming left V 4 bases short and J 4 bases short, with 12 bases between. The CDR3 loop spans 14 amino acids. The V gene's germline CDR1 is SGHRS and CDR2 YFSETQ. The data were produced by immunoSEQ multiplex PCR, yet TCRdb's version contains in-frame clones alone and is incomplete. The sample records about 2.3 million clones, just over 90% being singletons. V is TRBV5-1 and J is TRBJ1-5; D perhaps matches TRBD1 (6 bases). The material sequenced was naive CD4+ T cells from PBMCs. Subset: CD45RA+ positively selected. This clonotype originated in a man between 18 and 35 years old in good health. Some clones in this sample may be carry-over from other donors' samples. The CDR3 DNA sequence: TGCGCCAGCAGCGACGGGACAAAGAATCAGCCCCAGCATTTT. Translating it yields CASSDGTKNQPQHF.